Given below is one T cell receptor (beta chain) in context. The antigen is unknown. PCR employed 60 Vbeta and 13 Jbeta primers. Data came from immunoSEQ multiplex PCR; TCRdb stores just in-frame clones and leaves some out. The sample includes 70,000 to 100,000 clones, about 80% of them seen just once. The sample originates from a study of cytomegalovirus exposure and HLA in healthy donors. Study-level points and caveats: Most TCRs appeared rarely, but some public TCRs recurred in many donors. With later analysis, a missense DCLRE1C variant became linked to TCR beta V- and J-gene trimming.

Trimming cost V 3 bases and J 0 bases, with 15 bases left between them. The CDR3 extends over 16 amino acids. CDR1 and CDR2 (germline): SGHTS, YDEGEE. This rearrangement joins TRBV5-8 to TRBJ1-2; possible D gene TRBD1, 5 bases. The sample taken for sequencing was PBMCs. This TCR was sampled from a man aged 45 to 65 in good health and CMV-seropositive. CDR3 sequence: CASSWGGGTANYGYTF. In nucleotides, the CDR3 is TGTGCCAGCAGCTGGGGCGGGGGAACTGCTAACTATGGCTACACCTTC.